A single sample gave rise to the 28 T cell receptor beta chains below, sequenced in a study of T cell responses to AZD1222 COVID-19 vaccine. Some clones are missing from TCRdb's copy, which holds only in-frame ones; the method was immunoSEQ multiplex PCR. The repertoire holds roughly 150,000 clones, around 88% seen once, with more than 3% in the top ten. The source was peripheral blood, collected on day 0 of MenACWY control vaccination. The receptors originated from an adult in good health.

This rearrangement joins TRBV2 to TRBJ2-5; D gene unclear. V was clipped by 6 bases and J by 5 bases, with 7 bases between them. CDR1 and CDR2 (germline): SNHLY, FYNNEI. The CDR3 consists of 11 residues. CDR3 DNA sequence: TGTGCCAGCAGATTTAGGGAGACCCAGTACTTC. Its translation: CASRFRETQYF. The whole variable domain, remainder taken from reference TRBV2 and TRBJ2-5, is EPEVTQTPSHQVTQMGQEVILRCVPISNHLYFYWYRQILGQKVEFLVSFYNNEISEKSEIFDDQFSVERPDGSNFTLKIRSTKLEDSAMYFCASRFRETQYFGPGTRLLVL.

The gene calls are TRBV7-2 and TRBJ2-3; 8 bases line up with TRBD1. CDR1 is SGHTA, CDR2 FQGNSA, per germline. V dropped 5 bases and J dropped 4; count of bases not matched to a gene: 11. The CDR3 is 16 amino acids. Here the CDR3 DNA reads TGTGCCAGCAGCCCAAGTTCCGGACAGGGAGCAGATACGCAGTATTTT. Protein sequence: CASSPSSGQGADTQYF.

J is TRBJ1-6 and V is TRBV5-6; TRBD1 agrees at 7 bases. The CDR3 runs to 15 residues. Germline lookup yields CDR1 SGHDT and CDR2 YYEEEE. The trim removed 1 base at V and 9 bases at J, leaving 7 bases unmatched. Here the CDR3 reads CASSLIDRAGSPLHF. The CDR3, as DNA: TGTGCCAGCAGCTTGATCGACAGGGCGGGTTCACCCCTCCACTTT.

This chain joins TRBV7-8 and TRBJ2-3; 11 bases are shared with TRBD2. With 5 bases clipped from V and 6 bases from J, the junction kept 10 bases outside the gene matches. Germline assignment: CDR1 SGHVS and CDR2 FQNEAQ. CDR3 size: 16 residues. The DNA for the CDR3 is TGTGCCAGCAGCCTATTAGCGGGAGGGCCCGGGGATACGCAGTATTTT. This translates into CASSLLAGGPGDTQYF. The full variable domain, completed using reference TRBV7-8 and TRBJ2-3, is GAGVSQSPRYKVAKRGQDVALRCDPISGHVSLFWYQQALGQGPEFLTYFQNEAQLDKSGLPSDRFFAERPEGSVSTLKIQRTQQEDSAVYLCASSLLAGGPGDTQYFGPGTRLTVL.

The CDR3 DNA reads TGTGCCAGCAGTCCGGCGGACGAGCAGTACTTC. Translating gives CASSPADEQYF. The V gene is TRBV6-6, the J gene TRBJ2-7; the D is unclear. Germline V lookup: CDR1 MNHNY, CDR2 SVGAGI (reference sequence). The CDR3 is made up of 11 amino acids. Trimming left V 5 bases short and J 5 bases short, with 7 bases between.

This chain links TRBV9 with TRBJ1-1; weak D call: TRBD1 (5 bases). Germline CDR1 is SGDLS and CDR2 is YYNGEE. V gave up 3 bases and J gave up 4 bases, with 13 bases separating them. The CDR3 length is 14 residues. In DNA form, the CDR3 reads TGTGCCAGCAGCGCGCAGGTTCAGGGCACTGAAGCTTTCTTT. Translating it yields CASSAQVQGTEAFF.

The chain employs TRBV7-2 and TRBJ2-2, with 8 bases fitting TRBD1. V lost 5 bases to trimming and J lost 7 bases; unmatched junction nucleotides: 6. CDR3 length equals 14 residues. Per the germline V gene, CDR1 is SGHTA and CDR2 is FQGNSA. The CDR3: CASSVDRGFGELFF. The CDR3 DNA is TGTGCCAGCAGCGTCGACAGGGGATTCGGGGAGCTGTTTTTT.

The chain is built from TRBV18 and TRBJ1-2; no reliable D call. This CDR3 region has 14 residues. CDR1 is KGHSH and CDR2 is LQKENI in the germline V gene. V lost 2 bases and J 5 bases, leaving 12 bases between the germline ends. CDR3 amino acids: CASSPKRAEYGYTF. CDR3 coding DNA: TGTGCCAGCTCACCAAAACGAGCTGAATATGGCTACACCTTC.

The V call is TRBV14, the J call TRBJ1-2; TRBD1 aligns across 9 bases. The germline gives CDR1 SGHDN, CDR2 FVKESK. This CDR3 has 17 residues. V lost 4 bases to trimming and J lost 4 bases; unmatched junction nucleotides: 13. The CDR3 DNA is TGTGCCAGCAGCCGGGAAATCGGGACAGGGTCTTTCTATGGCTACACCTTC. Translated, it gives CASSREIGTGSFYGYTF.

This CDR3 is CASSWDRTGELFF. CDR3 sequence (DNA): TGTGCCAGCAGCTGGGACCGTACCGGGGAGCTGTTTTTT. V and J are TRBV7-3 and TRBJ2-2; TRBD1 or TRBD2 may be the D gene (5 bases each). Germline CDR1 SGHTA, CDR2 FQGTGA. CDR3 length equals 13 residues. Trimming took off 4 bases at V and 5 bases at J, with 8 bases between the two ends. Filled out from reference TRBV7-3 and TRBJ2-2, the complete variable domain reads GAGVSQTPSNKVTEKGKYVELRCDPISGHTALYWYRQSLGQGPEFLIYFQGTGAADDSGLPNDRFFAVRPEGSVSTLKIQRTERGDSAVYLCASSWDRTGELFFGEGSRLTVL.

J is TRBJ1-1 and V is TRBV13; no firm D call. Germline V lookup: CDR1 PRHDT, CDR2 FYEKMQ (reference sequence). The length of the CDR3 is 15 residues. Trimming shortened V by 2 bases and J by 4 bases, and 14 bases separated the two germline ends. This chain's CDR3 is CASSLHPAMGTEAFF. DNA of the CDR3: TGTGCCAGCAGCTTACATCCAGCAATGGGCACTGAAGCTTTCTTT.

V gene TRBV3-1 (or the pseudogene TRBV3-2) combines with J gene TRBJ1-1; 10 bases align to TRBD1. CDR3 length: 15 residues. CDR1 is LGHDT, CDR2 YNNKEL, per germline (reference sequence). Trimming cost V 1 base and J 3 bases; bases outside gene matches: 2. The CDR3 reads CASSQGTGGDTEAFF. For the CDR3, the DNA is TGTGCCAGCAGCCAAGGGACAGGGGGTGACACTGAAGCTTTCTTT.

CDR3 region: CASSLGGPTPYEQYF. In nucleotides, the CDR3 is TGTGCCAGCAGCTTAGGCGGGCCGACCCCCTACGAGCAGTACTTC. The chain uses TRBV7-2 and TRBJ2-7, with D possibly matching TRBD2 (5 bases). V was shortened by 1 base and J by 2 bases, with 12 bases between the two germline ends. The CDR3 loop spans 15 amino acids. In germline, CDR1 is SGHTA, CDR2 FQGNSA.

The count of this clone is one. This chain uses TRBV12-3 or TRBV12-4 with TRBJ1-2, with D unclear. The CDR3 runs 13 residues. V was shortened by 8 bases and J by 2 bases, with 12 bases between the two germline ends. The CDR3 sequence: CASLSVSNYGYTF. In DNA, the CDR3 is TGTGCCAGCCTTTCCGTCAGCAACTATGGCTACACCTTC.

This CDR3 is CASSPTGYNEQFF. In DNA, the CDR3 is TGTGCCAGCAGCCCCACGGGGTACAATGAGCAGTTCTTC. The chain carries TRBV9 and TRBJ2-1; D possibly corresponds to TRBD2 (5 bases). V lost 4 bases and J lost 4, with 9 bases in between. Germline V gene lookup returns CDR1 SGDLS and CDR2 YYNGEE. The CDR3 length is 13 residues.

This chain connects TRBV19 to TRBJ2-3; 9 bases fit TRBD1. J lost 4 bases, V lost 5 bases, and 10 bases had no gene match. The CDR3 is made up of 16 amino acids. In germline, CDR1 is LNHDA, CDR2 SQIVND (reference sequence). The chain's CDR3 is CASSSRQGDYADTQYF. As DNA, the CDR3 is TGTGCCAGTAGTTCCCGACAGGGGGACTATGCAGATACGCAGTATTTT.

This sequence joins TRBV5-6 and TRBJ2-7; TRBD2 aligns across 7 bases. CDR1 SGHDT and CDR2 YYEEEE come from the germline V gene. J gave up 2 bases and V 2 bases, and 7 bases lay outside the gene matches. The CDR3 spans 15 residues. The CDR3 protein is CASSFFQGGAYEQYF. In nucleotides, the CDR3 is TGTGCCAGCAGCTTTTTCCAGGGAGGGGCCTACGAGCAGTACTTC. The complete variable domain, with remaining parts taken from reference TRBV5-6 and TRBJ2-7, reads DAGVTQSPTHLIKTRGQQVTLRCSPKSGHDTVSWYQQALGQGPQFIFQYYEEEERQRGNFPDRFSGHQFPNYSSELNVNALLLGDSALYLCASSFFQGGAYEQYFGPGTRLTVT.

This chain links TRBV2 with TRBJ2-1; TRBD2 is a possible D gene (7 bases). Trimming left V 6 bases short and J 6 bases short, with 21 bases between. The CDR3 has 16 amino acids. The V gene's germline CDR1 is SNHLY and CDR2 FYNNEI. The CDR3 DNA follows: TGTGCCAGCAGGGGAGGGGGGGCCCATGTCGTCAATGAGCAGTTCTTC. Translation gives CASRGGGAHVVNEQFF.

This clone occurred once. V and J are TRBV5-1 and TRBJ2-1, with 8 bases matching TRBD2. From germline, CDR1 is SGHRS and CDR2 YFSETQ. J gave up 0 bases and V 0 bases, and 11 bases lay outside the gene matches. There are 19 residues in the CDR3. The CDR3 region is CASSLVRGGRFSSYNEQFF. CDR3 DNA: TGCGCCAGCAGCTTGGTGCGGGGCGGGAGGTTCAGCTCCTACAATGAGCAGTTCTTC.

The chain links TRBV2 to TRBJ2-5; unclear D gene. The V gene lost 4 bases and the J gene lost 3 bases, with 6 bases spanning the gap. The CDR3 spans 12 residues. The V gene's germline CDR1 is SNHLY and CDR2 FYNNEI. The CDR3 region is CASSVGKETQYF. Written as DNA, the CDR3 is TGTGCCAGCAGTGTGGGTAAAGAGACCCAGTACTTC.

The chain carries TRBV18 and TRBJ1-1; perhaps TRBD1 as D (6 bases). The CDR3 length is 14 residues. The germline CDR1 and CDR2 sequences are KGHSH and LQKENI. Trimming cost V 0 bases and J 1 base, with 6 bases left between them. The CDR3 loop is CASSPPGQNTEAFF. The CDR3 region has the DNA TGTGCCAGCTCACCACCGGGACAGAACACTGAAGCTTTCTTT.

This chain links TRBV7-9 with TRBJ1-1; 7 nucleotides align to TRBD1. The germline CDR1 and CDR2 sequences are SEHNR and FQNEAQ (reference sequence). The V gene end was trimmed by 3 bases and the J gene end by 6 bases; junction bases not matched to a gene: 4. The CDR3 spans 13 residues. Here the CDR3 DNA reads TGTGCCAGCAGCTTCAGGGACAGCGCTGAAGCTTTCTTT. This codes for CASSFRDSAEAFF.

The chain recombines TRBV7-9 with TRBJ2-7; the D is unclear. Germline lookup yields CDR1 SEHNR and CDR2 FQNEAQ (reference sequence). Trimming removed 0 bases at V and 3 bases at J, with 18 bases between. This CDR3 comprises 17 residues. DNA for the CDR3: TGTGCCAGCAGCTTAGCGGGATCCCCCCTCGGCCTCTACGAGCAGTACTTC. Translating it yields CASSLAGSPLGLYEQYF.

The genes are TRBV6-5 and TRBJ1-5; 8 bases align to TRBD1. V was clipped by 6 bases and J by 0 bases; unmatched bases: 1. Germline values: CDR1 MNHEY, CDR2 SVGAGI. The CDR3 extends over 14 amino acids. The CDR3 spells CASRDRDSNQPQHF. The CDR3 coding sequence is TGTGCCAGCAGGGACAGGGATAGCAATCAGCCCCAGCATTTT.

This CDR3 is CASGLAGGYGYTF. DNA for the CDR3: TGTGCTAGTGGTTTGGCAGGGGGCTATGGCTACACCTTC. V is TRBV12-5 and J is TRBJ1-2; 7 nucleotides agree with TRBD1. Trimming took 1 base from V and 4 from J; bases not matched to a gene: 0. The CDR3 extends over 13 amino acids. Germline values: CDR1 LGHNT, CDR2 FRNRAP. Drawing the rest from reference TRBV12-5 and TRBJ1-2, the complete variable domain is DARVTQTPRHKVTEMGQEVTMRCQPILGHNTVFWYRQTMMQGLELLAYFRNRAPLDDSGMPKDRFSAEMPDATLATLKIQPSEPRDSAVYFCASGLAGGYGYTFGSGTRLTVV.

CDR3 loop: CASTAIGTDTQYF. DNA of the CDR3: TGTGCCAGCACCGCTATCGGGACAGATACGCAGTATTTT. J is TRBJ2-3 and V is TRBV28; D gene ambiguous. The CDR3 extends over 13 amino acids. The V end lost 7 bases, the J end lost 3 bases, and 11 bases lay between the germline ends. Germline CDR1 is MDHEN and CDR2 is SYDVKM.

DNA for the CDR3: TGCGCCAGCAGCATAAGCGGGGGATTTACAGATACGCAGTATTTT. This codes for CASSISGGFTDTQYF. The V gene is TRBV5-1, the J gene TRBJ2-3, with TRBD2 identical over 8 bases. Germline trimming cut 4 bases from V and 3 bases from J; bases unmatched to any gene: 7. CDR3 length equals 15 residues. Germline V gene data show CDR1 as SGHRS and CDR2 as YFSETQ.

The gene calls are TRBV7-8 and TRBJ2-5; possible D gene TRBD1, 6 bases. Deletions cut 1 base from V and 3 bases from J, with 15 bases between. Per the germline V gene, CDR1 is SGHVS and CDR2 is FQNEAQ. The CDR3 consists of 16 residues. The DNA of the CDR3 is TGTGCCAGCAGCTTAGGACGGGACAAGCATAAAGAGACCCAGTACTTC. The encoded protein is CASSLGRDKHKETQYF.